This TCR beta chain was retrieved from a study of persistence of HIV-infected CD4 T cells. Stimulation used around 10 ug/mL lysate from CMV-infected fibroblasts. CD40L/CD69 double-negative CD45RO-high memory CD4+ T cells were collected. Suppressive ART was started during chronic HIV-1 infection in these adults. A roughly 17-hour stimulation of CD8-depleted PBMCs used anti-CD28/CD49d costimulation, CD40-blocking antibody and enfuvirtide. Study results and caveats: Proviral oligoclonality tracked with TCR oligoclonality within the same sorted cells.

The libraries were made with immunoSEQ version 4 in survey mode. The table came from immunoSEQ multiplex PCR; TCRdb's copy has only in-frame clones and leaves some out. This sample yields about 37,000 clones, of which about 85% are seen a single time; approximately 1.6% belongs to the top ten. Worth noting for this clone: The antigen is undetermined.

The CDR3 is made up of 16 amino acids. Germline V gene data show CDR1 as SGHTA and CDR2 as FQGNSA. V was trimmed by 5 bases and J by 2 bases, leaving 16 bases between them. The chain is built from TRBV7-2 and TRBJ1-5; tentatively, D is TRBD1 (5 bases). This TCR was recovered from an adult man with HIV who was CMV-seropositive. Sequences were derived from CD4+ T cells sorted from PBMCs after approximately 19-hour stimulation, sampled from a patient who received antiretroviral therapy. The CDR3, as DNA: TGTGCCAGCAGCCCCCAGGGTAGGAGGGGCAATCAGCCCCAGCATTTT. Protein sequence: CASSPQGRRGNQPQHF.